This T cell receptor (beta chain) appears in the sequencing data of a study of T cell clonality in common variable immunodeficiency (dated by TCRdb to about 2015). Overall study results and their limits: Even though DNA input was the same, control samples had an average of around 82,000 unique sequences each, compared with roughly 30,000 in CVID samples. CVID TCRbeta sequences were reported to have fewer deletions and N-nucleotide insertions and to lack highly modified clones with 13 or more V deletions. Patient heterogeneity within the CVID cohort put limits on correlating repertoire features with clinical complications. Healthy controls shared more TCRbeta clones with each other than CVID subjects shared among themselves (p < 0.0001). The authors noted that sequencing repertoires of T cell subpopulations would be needed to clarify what caused the increased clonality in CVID. TCRbeta clonality was higher in CVID subjects than in healthy controls (t-test p = 0.018), and the increase was most characteristic of about a third of subjects.

Diagnosis of CVID followed standard criteria, namely serum IgG, IgA and/or IgM below the normal range together with specific antibody deficiency. There were approximately 46 subjects in the CVID group (roughly 29 male and about 15 female), ranging in age from roughly 9 to 64 years, with a mean age of roughly 40. Most CVID patients and most healthy controls were of Caucasian heritage. Replacement immunoglobulin therapy had been administered to all CVID subjects for at least one year at the time of study participation. When blood was collected, none of the CVID subjects were ill or on immunomodulatory or immunosuppressive medication. Heparinized peripheral whole blood samples of about 5 to 8 ml were collected from each donor. TCRbeta CDR3 repertoires were sequenced from genomic DNA of adults with common variable immune deficiency (CVID) and healthy adult controls. Diluted blood was density-centrifuged over Hypaque 1077 or Ficoll-Paque to isolate peripheral blood mononuclear cells. Genomic DNA was obtained from unsorted mononuclear cells using either Qiagen column purification or a centrifugation-based method.

V loses 5 bases of germline sequence and J loses 6 bases, and the interval between the two ends is 17 bases. The germline V gene (reference sequence) gives CDR1 as DFQATT and CDR2 as SNEGSKA. Taken from cysteine to phenylalanine, the CDR3 has 14 residues. The CDR3 was read in part: 33 bases, with the frame set at base 1. Equivalent amounts of genomic DNA from CVID and control samples were used as sequencing input. For every sample, a 60 bp segment covering the rearranged TCRbeta CDR3 region was amplified and then sequenced. The immunoSEQ assay, a bias-corrected multiplex PCR with high-throughput sequencing, was employed for TCRbeta amplification. As for the original processing: Every unique nucleotide sequence counted as a clone and was annotated with V, D and J genes, copy number and frequency. Sequences were labeled productive if in frame, and non-productive if out of frame or containing stop codons. Clonality was calculated from Shannon's entropy as previously described. The predicted amino acid sequences of productive clones were used to derive the mean CDR3 Kyte-Doolittle hydropathy. The R hclust function was used to hierarchically cluster scaled V gene usage with Manhattan distance and complete linkage. To assess clone sharing by CDR3 amino acid sequence, 12 repertoires per group were resampled over 100 rounds. The repertoires were searched for around 65 published EBV-specific and 245 published CMV-specific TCRbeta sequences. A couple of CVID samples that yielded fewer than 10,000 sequences were excluded from the analysis, so around 38 CVID repertoires were retained. Imported from immuneACCESS, the table was reduced by TCRdb to in-frame sequences with V and J called. These copies leave out some clones; in studies compared against another copy, an unresolved V gene accounts for under half, and the cause of the remainder is not known. V, J and clone size are taken as reported in that table, and D and trimming were inferred from the DNA itself. Across this sample, around 24,000 clones were tabulated and none appeared just once. The top ten clones comprise less than 4% of the sample.

This clone was seen a handful of times. Its specific antigen is unknown. With the read ending 3 residues before the CDR3 end, the germline J gene is used to fill in that end. This clonotype originated in a human donor with common variable immunodeficiency. Input material: peripheral blood mononuclear cells. The chain is made from TRBV20-1 and TRBJ1-5; the D gene is perhaps TRBD1, on 6 matching bases. Partial CDR3 DNA: TGCAGTGCTTTTGACAGGAGACGTCCTCAGCCC. The resulting protein is CSAFDRRRPQP. The complete CDR3 sequence is CSAFDRRRPQPQHF.